A selection of T cell receptor beta chains follows, all from one sample in a study of blood T cell repertoires in COVID-19. Libraries were prepared by immunoSEQ multiplex PCR; TCRdb keeps only in-frame clonotypes and omits some of them. The repertoire holds some 260,000 clones, with roughly 88% as singletons. The material sequenced was peripheral blood. These receptors all come from a woman in her twenties or thirties with acute or convalescent COVID-19. Both conserved end residues are part of each CDR3. D genes are given only for firm matches. Size is omitted from some rows. Given values are once, few, many or a class for expanded clones.

cdr3_nt cdr3_aa cdr3_length v_call d_call j_call clone_size
TGTGCCAGTAGTATGTTGACCTTGAGTAGCCTCAATGAGCAGTTCTTC CASSMLTLSSLNEQFF 16 TRBV19 . TRBJ2-1 .
TGTGCCAGCAGCTTAGAAGGGGGCAGGGAAAAACTGTTTTTT CASSLEGGREKLFF 14 TRBV11-2 TRBD1 TRBJ1-4 .
TGCGCCAGCAGCCAAGATCAGGGGGCCCTGGGCTATGGCTACACCTTC CASSQDQGALGYGYTF 16 TRBV4-3 TRBD1 TRBJ1-2 .
TGTGCCAGCAGCCCCGGGACAGGGTCTAATGAAAAACTGTTTTTT CASSPGTGSNEKLFF 15 TRBV7-8 TRBD1 TRBJ1-4 .
TGTGCCAGCAGTGAGGACAGCTCCTACAATGAGCAGTTCTTC CASSEDSSYNEQFF 14 TRBV6-4 . TRBJ2-1 few
TGTGCCAGCAGCGCCCCCGGGACGGGGAGGGCCGAGCAGTACTTC CASSAPGTGRAEQYF 15 TRBV9 TRBD2 TRBJ2-7 .
TGTGCCAGCAGCTTAGAAGACAGGGTCTACAATGAGCAGTTCTTC CASSLEDRVYNEQFF 15 TRBV11-2 TRBD1 TRBJ2-1 .
TGTGCCAGCAGGCGGTCGGCCTATGGCTACACCTTC CASRRSAYGYTF 12 TRBV12-3/TRBV12-4 . TRBJ1-2 few
TGTGCCAGCAACACACCGGGGGTTATCGGCACTGAAGCTTTCTTT CASNTPGVIGTEAFF 15 TRBV5-6 . TRBJ1-1 .
TGTGCCAGCAGCTTAGGTAACGAGCAGTACTTC CASSLGNEQYF 11 TRBV7-2 . TRBJ2-7 few